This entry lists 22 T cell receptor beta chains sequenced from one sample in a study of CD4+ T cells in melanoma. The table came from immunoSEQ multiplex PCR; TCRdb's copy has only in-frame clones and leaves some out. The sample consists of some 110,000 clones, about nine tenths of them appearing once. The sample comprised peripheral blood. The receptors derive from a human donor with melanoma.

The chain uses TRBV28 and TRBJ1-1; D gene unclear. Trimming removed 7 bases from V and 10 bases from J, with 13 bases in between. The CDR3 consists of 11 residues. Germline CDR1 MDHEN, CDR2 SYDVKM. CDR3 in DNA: TGTGCCAGCACCCAACATTCACTAGCTTTCTTT. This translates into CASTQHSLAFF.

DNA of the CDR3: TGTGCCAGCTCACCAGTCCGGGACATCCCGGAAAAACTGTTTTTT. This sequence encodes CASSPVRDIPEKLFF. The chain employs TRBV18 and TRBJ1-4, with D possibly being TRBD1 (6 bases). The CDR3 has 15 amino acids. The V gene's germline CDR1 is KGHSH and CDR2 LQKENI. V was cut by 2 bases and J by 8 bases, with 15 bases left in between. The entire variable domain, with the rest obtained from reference TRBV18 and TRBJ1-4, is as follows: NAGVMQNPRHLVRRRGQEARLRCSPMKGHSHVYWYRQLPEEGLKFMVYLQKENIIDESGMPKERFSAEFPKEGPSILRIQQVVRGDSAAYFCASSPVRDIPEKLFFGSGTQLSVL.

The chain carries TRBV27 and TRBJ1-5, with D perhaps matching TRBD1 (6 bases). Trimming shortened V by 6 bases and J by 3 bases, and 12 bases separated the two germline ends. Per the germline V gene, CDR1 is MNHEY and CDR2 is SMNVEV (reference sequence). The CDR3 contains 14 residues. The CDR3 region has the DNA TGTGCCAGCAGACCAGGACAGTACAATCAGCCCCAGCATTTT. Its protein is CASRPGQYNQPQHF.

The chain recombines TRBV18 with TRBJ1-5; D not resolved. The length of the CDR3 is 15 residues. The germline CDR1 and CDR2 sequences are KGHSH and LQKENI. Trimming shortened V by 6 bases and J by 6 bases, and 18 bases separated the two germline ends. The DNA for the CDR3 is TGTGCCAGCTCCCCAAACACGGGTTTCGGTCAGCCCCAGCATTTT. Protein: CASSPNTGFGQPQHF.

CDR3: CASSRRLANNEQFF. CDR3 DNA sequence: TGTGCCAGCAGCCGTCGGCTAGCCAACAATGAGCAGTTCTTC. The rearrangement links TRBV14 to TRBJ2-1; the D gene is possibly TRBD2 (5 bases). The CDR3 covers 14 residues. V lost 4 bases and J lost 5, with 12 bases in between. In germline, CDR1 is SGHDN, CDR2 FVKESK.

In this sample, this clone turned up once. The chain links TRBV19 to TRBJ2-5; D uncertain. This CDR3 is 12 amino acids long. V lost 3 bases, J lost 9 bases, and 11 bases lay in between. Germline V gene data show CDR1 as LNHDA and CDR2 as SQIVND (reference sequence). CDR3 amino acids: CASSIDRRAQYF. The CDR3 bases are TGTGCCAGTAGTATCGACCGTAGGGCCCAGTACTTC.

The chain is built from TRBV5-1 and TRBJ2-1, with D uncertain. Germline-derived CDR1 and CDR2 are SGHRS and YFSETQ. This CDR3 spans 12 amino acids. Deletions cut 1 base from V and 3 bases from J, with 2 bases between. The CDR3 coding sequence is TGCGCCAGCAGCTTGTTCTACAATGAGCAGTTCTTC. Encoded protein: CASSLFYNEQFF.

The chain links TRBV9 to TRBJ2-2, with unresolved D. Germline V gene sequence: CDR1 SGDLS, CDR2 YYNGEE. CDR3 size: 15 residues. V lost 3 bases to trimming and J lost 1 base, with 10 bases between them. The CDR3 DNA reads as TGTGCCAGCAGCGCTCGGACGGGGAACACCGGGGAGCTGTTTTTT. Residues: CASSARTGNTGELFF.

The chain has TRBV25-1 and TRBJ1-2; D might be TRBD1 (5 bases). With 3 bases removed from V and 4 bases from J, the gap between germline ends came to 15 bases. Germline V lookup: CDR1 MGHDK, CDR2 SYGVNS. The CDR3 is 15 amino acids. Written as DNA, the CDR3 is TGTGCCAGCAGTGACTCCGGGACGGAGATCTATGGCTACACCTTC. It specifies CASSDSGTEIYGYTF.

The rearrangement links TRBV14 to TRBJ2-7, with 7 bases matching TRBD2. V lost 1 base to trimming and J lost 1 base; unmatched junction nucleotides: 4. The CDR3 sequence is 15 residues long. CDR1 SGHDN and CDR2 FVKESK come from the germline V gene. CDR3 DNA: TGTGCCAGCAGCCAAGGCTTCGGGGGGTCCTACGAGCAGTACTTC. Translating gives CASSQGFGGSYEQYF.

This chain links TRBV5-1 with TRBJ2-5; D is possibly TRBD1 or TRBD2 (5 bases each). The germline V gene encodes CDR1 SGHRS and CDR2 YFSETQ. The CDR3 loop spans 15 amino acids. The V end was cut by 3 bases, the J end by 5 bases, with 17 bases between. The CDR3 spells CASSSIGTTPETQYF. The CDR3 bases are TGCGCCAGCAGCTCCATTGGGACCACTCCCGAGACCCAGTACTTC.

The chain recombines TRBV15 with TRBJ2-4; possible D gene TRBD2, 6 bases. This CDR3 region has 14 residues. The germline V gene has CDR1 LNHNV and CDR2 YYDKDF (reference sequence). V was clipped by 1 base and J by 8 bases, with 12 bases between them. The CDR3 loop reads CATSRVEGNDIQYF. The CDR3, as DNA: TGTGCCACCAGCAGAGTGGAGGGAAATGACATTCAGTACTTC. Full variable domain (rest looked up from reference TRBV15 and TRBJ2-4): DAMVIQNPRYQVTQFGKPVTLSCSQTLNHNVMYWYQQKSSQAPKLLFHYYDKDFNNEADTPDNFQSRRPNTSFCFLDIRSPGLGDTAMYLCATSRVEGNDIQYFGAGTRLSVL.

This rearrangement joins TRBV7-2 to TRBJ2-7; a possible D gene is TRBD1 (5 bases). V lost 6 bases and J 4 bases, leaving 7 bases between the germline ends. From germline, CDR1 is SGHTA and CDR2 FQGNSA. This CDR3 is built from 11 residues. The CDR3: CASRRQYEQYF. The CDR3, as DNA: TGTGCCAGCAGAAGACAGTACGAGCAGTACTTC.

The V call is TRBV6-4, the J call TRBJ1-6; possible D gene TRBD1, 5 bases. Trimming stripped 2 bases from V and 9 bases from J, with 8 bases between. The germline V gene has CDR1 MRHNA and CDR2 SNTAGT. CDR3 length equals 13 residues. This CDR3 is CASSDRGGSPLHF. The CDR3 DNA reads TGTGCCAGCAGTGACAGGGGAGGTTCACCCCTCCACTTT.

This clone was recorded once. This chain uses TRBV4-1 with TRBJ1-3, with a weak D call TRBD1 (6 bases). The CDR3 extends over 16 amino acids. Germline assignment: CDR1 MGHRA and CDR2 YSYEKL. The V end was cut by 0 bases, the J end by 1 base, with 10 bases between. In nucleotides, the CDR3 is TGCGCCAGCAGCCAAGATCTCAGGGGATCTGGAAACACCATATATTTT. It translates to CASSQDLRGSGNTIYF.

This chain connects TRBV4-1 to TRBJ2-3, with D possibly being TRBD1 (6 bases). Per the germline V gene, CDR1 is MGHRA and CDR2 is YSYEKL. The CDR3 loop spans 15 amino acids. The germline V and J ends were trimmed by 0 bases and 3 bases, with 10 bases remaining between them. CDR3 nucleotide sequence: TGCGCCAGCAGCCAAGATAGGGGGTGGACAGATACGCAGTATTTT. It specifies CASSQDRGWTDTQYF.

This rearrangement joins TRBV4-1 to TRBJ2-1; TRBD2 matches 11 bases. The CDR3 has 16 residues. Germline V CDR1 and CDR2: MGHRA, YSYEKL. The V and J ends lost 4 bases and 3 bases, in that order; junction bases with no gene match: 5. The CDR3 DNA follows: TGCGCCAGCAGCCCTAAGGGACTAGCGGTCTACAATGAGCAGTTCTTC. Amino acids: CASSPKGLAVYNEQFF.

CDR3 in DNA: TGTGCCAGCAGTGAAGCCCCAACAACTAATGAAAAACTGTTTTTT. Its protein is CASSEAPTTNEKLFF. The rearrangement links TRBV6-1 to TRBJ1-4; no firm D call. V was cut by 0 bases and J by 0 bases, with 5 bases left in between. The CDR3 extends over 15 amino acids. Looked up from germline, CDR1 is MNHNS and CDR2 is SASEGT.

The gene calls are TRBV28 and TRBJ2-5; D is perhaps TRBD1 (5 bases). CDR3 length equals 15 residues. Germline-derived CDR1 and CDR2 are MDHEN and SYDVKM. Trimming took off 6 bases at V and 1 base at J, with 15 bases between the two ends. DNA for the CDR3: TGTGCCAGCAGCCGTTTGGACACCTTCCAAGAGACCCAGTACTTC. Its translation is CASSRLDTFQETQYF.

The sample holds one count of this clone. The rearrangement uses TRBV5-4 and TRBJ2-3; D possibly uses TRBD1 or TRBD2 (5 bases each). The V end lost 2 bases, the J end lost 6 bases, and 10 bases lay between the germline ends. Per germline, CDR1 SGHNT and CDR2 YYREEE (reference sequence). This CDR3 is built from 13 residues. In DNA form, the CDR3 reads TGTGCCAGCAGCTTAAGAGGGGACGATACGCAGTATTTT. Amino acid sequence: CASSLRGDDTQYF.

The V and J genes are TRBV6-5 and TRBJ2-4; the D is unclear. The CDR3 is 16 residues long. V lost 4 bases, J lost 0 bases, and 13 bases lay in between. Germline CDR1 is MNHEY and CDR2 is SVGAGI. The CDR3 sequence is CASSSTLLLAKNIQYF. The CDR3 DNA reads TGTGCCAGCAGTTCCACCCTACTTCTAGCCAAAAACATTCAGTACTTC.

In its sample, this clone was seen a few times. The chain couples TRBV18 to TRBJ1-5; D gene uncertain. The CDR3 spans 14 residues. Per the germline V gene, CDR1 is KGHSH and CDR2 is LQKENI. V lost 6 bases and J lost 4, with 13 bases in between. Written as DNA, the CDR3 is TGTGCCAGCTCCCTCGAAGCCCCGAATCAGCCCCAGCATTTT. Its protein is CASSLEAPNQPQHF.